This paragraph reports one T cell receptor beta chain. V was clipped by 4 bases and J by 3 bases; unmatched bases: 6. This CDR3 region has 15 residues. Germline V gives CDR1 WNHNN, CDR2 SYGVQD (reference sequence). Profiled with immunoSEQ multiplex PCR; TCRdb holds only in-frame clones, not every one. The data show over 75,000 clones, approximately 80% seen once. This record comes from a study of blood T cell repertoires in COVID-19. Whole-study context: The United States, Italy and Spain supplied acute and convalescent COVID-19 samples. From T cells, B-cell-depleted T cells, or PBMCs came the material, which was cDNA or gDNA.

The chain couples TRBV10-1 to TRBJ2-7; 10 bases align to TRBD1. The sequence derives from a human donor in a cohort sampled during active COVID-19. Sequencing was done on a sample of peripheral blood. The CDR3 sequence: CASSGGGTGDYEQYF. The CDR3 DNA reads TGCGCCAGCAGTGGCGGCGGGACAGGGGACTACGAGCAGTACTTC.